The present T cell receptor (beta chain) was sequenced within a study of CD8+CD57+ T cells in acquired aplastic anemia. The overall study: Sorted CD4+ plus CD8+ cells gave DNA averaging roughly 3 ug. Healthy donor sequencing depth: around 10 million CD4+, approximately 12 million CD8+ reads.

The J segment lost 2 bases and the V segment lost 1 base, leaving 6 bases of the junction unmatched. Per germline, CDR1 MGHDK and CDR2 SYGVNS. The CDR3 length is 16 residues. Findings and caveats of the study: Between patients and controls, CD8+ Simpson's diversity did not vary significantly. A set of about 28 CD8+ CDR3 sequences was shared between patients and controls, and these sequences appeared highly expressed in patients.

Genomic DNA was employed as the template in profiling TCR beta VDJ and CDR3. TCRdb re-analysed the reads in MiXCR, keeping a single row per CDR3 protein. The sample holds about 220,000 distinct CDR3 sequences, 30% to 40% seen once. Concerning this clonotype: The antigen is undetermined.

Sequences were obtained from sorted CD4+, CD8+, or CD8+CD57+ T cells (not recorded which) from PBMCs. The chain uses TRBV25-1 and TRBJ2-7; TRBD2 matches at 9 bases. This TCR was recovered from a human donor in good health, serving as a control. As DNA, the CDR3 is TGTGCCAGCAGTGAATTAGACAGCGGGGGGCCCTACGAGCAGTACTTC. Amino acid sequence: CASSELDSGGPYEQYF.